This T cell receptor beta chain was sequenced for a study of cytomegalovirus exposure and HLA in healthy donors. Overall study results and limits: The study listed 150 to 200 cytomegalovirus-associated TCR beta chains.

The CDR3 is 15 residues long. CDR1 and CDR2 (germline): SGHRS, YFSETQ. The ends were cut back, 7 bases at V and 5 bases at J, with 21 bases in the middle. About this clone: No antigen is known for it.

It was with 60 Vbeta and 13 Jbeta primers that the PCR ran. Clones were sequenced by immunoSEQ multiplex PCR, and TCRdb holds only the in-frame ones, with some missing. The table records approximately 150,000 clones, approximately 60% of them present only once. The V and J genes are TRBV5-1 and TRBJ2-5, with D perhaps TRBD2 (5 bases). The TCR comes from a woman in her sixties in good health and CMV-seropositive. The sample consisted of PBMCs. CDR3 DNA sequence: TGCGCCAGCTCTTCTCAAGACCCGGGCGGGGAGACCCAGTACTTC. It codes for CASSSQDPGGETQYF.